This TCR beta chain derives from a study of shared clonotypes between healthy human individuals. Notes on the study in general: Investigators collected only blood, and repertoires in tissues likely differ. Represented diversity, genetic and exposure-history alike, was limited by few donors.

The CDR3 runs to 14 residues. V was cut by 0 bases and J by 2 bases, with 7 bases left in between. CDR1 and CDR2 (germline): PRHDT, FYEKMQ (reference sequence). TCRdb keeps only in-frame clones here, not all; method: immunoSEQ multiplex PCR. The repertoire consists of about 490,000 clones, with over 60% occurring once and the leading ten covering approximately 12%. Recent vaccinations or acute infections were absent in the healthy HIV-negative adult donors. This clone was detected many times. No antigen is known for it. V is TRBV13 and J is TRBJ1-2, with D tentatively TRBD1 (5 bases). The TCR was taken from a woman aged 40-49 years in good health. Some clones in this sample may be carry-over from other donors' samples. Sequenced input: PBMCs. The CDR3 is CASSLGRENYGYTF. The CDR3 DNA follows: TGTGCCAGCAGCTTAGGCAGGGAGAACTATGGCTACACCTTC.